This T cell receptor (beta chain) comes out of a study of TIL therapy for anti-PD-1-resistant metastatic lung cancer. This was the immunoSEQ v3 assay. The repertoire was sequenced with immunoSEQ multiplex PCR; TCRdb's copy has only in-frame clones and lacks some. The sample has some 43,000 clones; around 80% are singletons. Time point given: pre-treatment sample, taken before nivolumab and TIL therapy. The sequences come from blood, collected at baseline. The receptor was isolated from a man in his sixties or seventies with non-small cell lung cancer.

The CDR3 loop reads CASSLVRGSYEQYF. The DNA of the CDR3 is TGTGCCAGCAGCTTGGTTCGCGGCTCCTACGAGCAGTACTTC. The chain uses TRBV5-4 and TRBJ2-7; D unclear. From germline, CDR1 is SGHNT and CDR2 YYREEE (reference sequence). V was trimmed by 0 bases and J by 0 bases, leaving 7 bases between them. CDR3 size: 14 residues. Based on the CDR3 plus reference TRBV5-4 and TRBJ2-7, the full variable domain is ETGVTQSPTHLIKTRGQQVTLRCSSQSGHNTVSWYQQALGQGPQFIFQYYREEENGRGNFPPRFSGLQFPNYSSELNVNALELDDSALYLCASSLVRGSYEQYFGPGTRLTVT.